The clone carrying this TCR beta chain was detected ten times or more. Its antigen is unknown. These data are taken from a study of regulatory T cells in long-lasting Graves disease. Study-level points and caveats: Whereas new patients shared 966 public clonotypes, persistent patients shared more, at 2,741.

CDR3 regions were amplified by Arm-PCR using iRepertoire HTBI primers to build TCR beta libraries. TCRdb passed the multiplex PCR reads through MiXCR, listing each CDR3 protein once. The sample includes almost 350,000 distinct CDR3 sequences, roughly 21% of them seen just once. The time point was: persistent/refractory GD, antithyroid drugs over 5 years with positive TRAb. Isolated PBMC RNA provided the starting material for the TCR library. The authors drew patients from an endocrinology department in Xi'an, China. A peripheral blood sample, 7 to 9 milliliters in volume, was drawn into EDTA tubes. The specimen was peripheral blood mononuclear cells (PBMCs), collected when the disease was refractory, from a patient treated with antithyroid drugs. The source of this sequence is a female donor with Graves disease.

The CDR3 sequence: CSASRDLDTQYF. In DNA, the CDR3 is TGCAGTGCTAGCAGGGATCTAGATACGCAGTATTTT. The chain carries TRBV20-1 and TRBJ2-3, with D perhaps TRBD1 (5 bases). Trimming left V 3 bases short and J 5 bases short, with 9 bases between. Germline loops: CDR1 DFQATT, CDR2 SNEGSKA (reference sequence). The CDR3 runs 12 residues.